A single sample gave rise to the 11 T cell receptor beta chains below, sequenced in a study of monozygotic twins with inflammatory bowel disease. TCRdb reprocessed the 5' RACE reads and stores each CDR3 protein as one record, lacking DNA. The table for this sample gives under 200,000 distinct CDR3 sequences. The specimen was blood. These receptors were obtained from a human donor with ulcerative colitis or Crohn's disease, or a healthy co-twin of an affected twin (not recorded which).

This chain connects TRBV4-2 to TRBJ1-3. This CDR3 is built from 18 residues. The V gene's germline CDR1 is LGHNA and CDR2 YNFKEQ. The CDR3 region is CASSQDLMGSSSGNTIYF.

The V and J genes are TRBV28 and TRBJ2-7. The CDR3 runs to 13 residues. Germline V lookup: CDR1 MDHEN, CDR2 SYDVKM. CDR3 in amino acids: CASSWGGSYEQYF.

The genes are TRBV6-5 and TRBJ1-1; the TCRdb D gene call, TRBD1, has no DNA to confirm it. CDR3 size: 15 residues. Germline values: CDR1 MNHEY, CDR2 SVGAGI. The CDR3 is CASSSTLQGNTEAFF.

V gene TRBV10-3 combines with J gene TRBJ2-1; TCRdb reports TRBD2, a call that lacks DNA to check it against. Germline V lookup: CDR1 ENHRY, CDR2 SYGVKD. The CDR3 runs 15 residues. The CDR3 spells CATSLAGLSYNEQFF.

The chain uses TRBV7-8 and TRBJ2-1; the TCRdb call, TRBD1, lacks DNA for checking. CDR3 length: 14 residues. The germline CDR1 and CDR2 sequences are SGHVS and FQNEAQ. This CDR3 is CASSPRRTDNEQFF.

This chain uses TRBV7-6 with TRBJ1-6. Germline values: CDR1 SGHVS, CDR2 FNYEAQ. The CDR3 totals 17 residues. CDR3 in amino acids: CASSLGSRSSYNSPLHF.

The chain recombines TRBV15 with TRBJ2-7; TCRdb returns TRBD2, unconfirmable since there is no DNA. Germline-derived CDR1 and CDR2 are LNHNV and YYDKDF (reference sequence). This CDR3 comprises 16 residues. Here the CDR3 reads CATSSVWSGSIHEQYF.

The CDR3 region is CSARLNNRGGGETQYF. The J gene is TRBJ2-5, the V gene TRBV20-1; TCRdb calls TRBD1, which cannot be checked without DNA. The CDR3 extends over 16 amino acids. Germline V gene lookup returns CDR1 DFQATT and CDR2 SNEGSKA (reference sequence).

The genes are TRBV10-1 and TRBJ2-7; without DNA, the TCRdb call of TRBD2 cannot be checked. CDR3 length: 15 amino acids. The germline CDR1 and CDR2 sequences are WNHNN and SYGVQD (reference sequence). The CDR3 sequence is CASSDPGLAPYEQYF.

V is TRBV20-1 and J is TRBJ2-5; checking the TCRdb D call of TRBD1 is not possible without DNA. This CDR3 contains 13 residues. CDR1 and CDR2 from the germline V gene are DFQATT and SNEGSKA (reference sequence). This CDR3 is CSALGPYQETQYF.

The V gene is TRBV4-1, the J gene TRBJ2-7; TCRdb's D call, TRBD1, is unchecked because there is no DNA. CDR3 length equals 11 residues. The germline V gene has CDR1 MGHRA and CDR2 YSYEKL. Here the CDR3 reads CRGSGPYEQYF.